What follows are 23 T cell receptor beta chains derived from one specimen sequenced in a study of T cells in Graves' hyperthyroidism and ophthalmopathy. The investigators amplified TCR beta CDR3 regions from RNA transcripts. The study used the HTBI primer set for a first-round RT-PCR of the TCR CDR3. TCRdb re-analysed the multiplex PCR reads in MiXCR, keeping a single row per CDR3 protein. The table shows hundreds of thousands of distinct CDR3 sequences, with about 20% occurring only once. Material: blood. The receptors stem from a man between 25 and 39 years old with Graves' ophthalmopathy.

The CDR3 DNA follows: TGTGCCTGGAGTGAGGGGCAACCGGGGGGAAAACTGTTTTTT. Protein sequence: CAWSEGQPGGKLFF. The V call is TRBV30, the J call TRBJ1-4; TRBD1 might be the D (5 bases). The CDR3 has 14 amino acids. Germline assignment: CDR1 GTSNPN and CDR2 SVGIG (reference sequence). Between the trimmed V and J ends, which lost 1 base and 10 bases, there was a span of 16 bases.

This clonotype has a single count. The V call is TRBV6-1, the J call TRBJ2-7; 11 bases are shared with TRBD2. The CDR3 contains 14 residues. V gave up 11 bases and J gave up 4 bases; unmatched junction bases: 10. The germline CDR1 and CDR2 sequences are MNHNS and SASEGT. CDR3 sequence: CAAGSSGRWYEQYF. CDR3 nucleotide sequence: TGTGCCGCCGGATCTAGCGGGAGGTGGTACGAGCAGTACTTC.

As to this clonotype: A read error may produce the germline difference seen at one junction end. The V call is TRBV7-9, the J call TRBJ2-6; D possibly matches TRBD1 or TRBD2 (5 bases each). CDR1 and CDR2 from the germline V gene are SEHNR and FQNEAQ (reference sequence). The CDR3 consists of 18 residues. The CDR3 region is CASGTGTLRLSEANVLTF. Written as DNA, the CDR3 is TGTGCCAGCGGCACCGGGACCCTTCGTCTTTCTGAGGCCAACGTCCTGACTTTC.

This clonotype was picked up many times. This chain connects TRBV28 to TRBJ2-3; D call uncertain. The CDR3 has 13 amino acids. The V and J ends lost 2 bases and 5 bases respectively, with 8 bases between them. From germline, CDR1 is MDHEN and CDR2 SYDVKM. CDR3 DNA sequence: TGTGCCAGCAGTTTAAGGCAGAAAGATACGCAGTATTTT. This codes for CASSLRQKDTQYF.

This clonotype appeared once. The rearrangement links TRBV2 to TRBJ2-7; possibly TRBD2 for D (5 bases). The germline V gene has CDR1 SNHLY and CDR2 FYNNEI. Trimming left V 0 bases short and J 6 bases short, with 6 bases between. This CDR3 spans 12 amino acids. Here the CDR3 reads CASSEAGSEQYF. The CDR3 nucleotides read TGTGCCAGCAGTGAAGCTGGGAGCGAGCAGTACTTC.

This clonotype was counted at least ten times. The V call is TRBV28, the J call TRBJ1-4, with 7 nucleotides matching TRBD1. This CDR3 has 15 residues. Trimming took 4 bases from V and 3 from J; bases not matched to a gene: 5. Germline V gene lookup returns CDR1 MDHEN and CDR2 SYDVKM. The CDR3 coding sequence is TGTGCCAGCAGTTCGCCGGGACAGTCTAATGAAAAACTGTTTTTT. It is translated as CASSSPGQSNEKLFF.

The table lists this clonotype with many counts. This chain joins TRBV12-3 or TRBV12-4 and TRBJ2-7; D gene ambiguous. The CDR3 is 14 amino acids. The V end lost 4 bases, the J end lost 3 bases, and 13 bases lay between the germline ends. The CDR3 region has the DNA TGTGCCAGCAGTTCTCAAGACACGTTCTACGAGCAGTACTTC. It yields the protein CASSSQDTFYEQYF.

At least ten counts were recorded for this clonotype. V usage is TRBV3-1 and J usage is TRBJ1-2; 9 positions agree with TRBD1. The CDR3 is 13 residues long. Germline V CDR1 and CDR2: LGHDT, YNNKEL (reference sequence). V was clipped by 4 bases and J by 8 bases; unmatched bases: 5. CDR3 in amino acids: CASSRTGEGGYTF. The CDR3 DNA sequence: TGTGCCAGCAGCCGGACAGGGGAGGGAGGCTACACCTTC.

The rearrangement joins TRBV11-1 to TRBJ2-7; 9 positions match TRBD2. V shed 8 bases, J shed 3 bases, and the junction held 8 bases outside the gene matches. The CDR3 totals 14 residues. Germline V CDR1 and CDR2: SGHAT, FQDESV (reference sequence). The CDR3 reads CASETSGSYYEQYF. The DNA of the CDR3 is TGTGCCAGCGAAACTAGCGGGTCCTACTACGAGCAGTACTTC. The entire variable domain, with the rest obtained from reference TRBV11-1 and TRBJ2-7, is as follows: EAEVAQSPRYKITEKSQAVAFWCDPISGHATLYWYRQILGQGPELLVQFQDESVVDDSQLPKDRFSAERLKGVDSTLKIQPAELGDSAMYLCASETSGSYYEQYFGPGTRLTVT.

This clonotype was recorded at least ten times. This rearrangement joins TRBV11-2 to TRBJ2-1, with D possibly matching TRBD2 (6 bases). This CDR3 contains 13 residues. Per the germline V gene, CDR1 is SGHAT and CDR2 is FQNNGV. Trimming pared 3 bases from V and 3 bases from J, leaving 6 bases between. The CDR3: CASSLGLYNEQFF. CDR3 nucleotides: TGTGCCAGCAGCTTGGGACTCTACAATGAGCAGTTCTTC.

This clonotype has more than one count but fewer than ten. This chain links TRBV20-1 with TRBJ1-5; no clear D. The CDR3 consists of 13 residues. Deletions cut 0 bases from V and 4 bases from J, with 7 bases between. CDR1 and CDR2 from the germline V gene are DFQATT and SNEGSKA (reference sequence). CDR3 DNA sequence: TGCAGTGCTAGAGATGACACGAATCAGCCCCAGCATTTT. Translated, it gives CSARDDTNQPQHF.

In this sample, this clonotype turned up once. The chain joins TRBV5-1 to TRBJ2-1; the match to TRBD1 covers 11 bases. Germline CDR1 SGHRS, CDR2 YFSETQ. The CDR3 extends over 15 amino acids. V lost 4 bases, J lost 8 bases, and 8 bases stayed unmatched. The CDR3 here is CASSSGQGATDEQFF. The CDR3 DNA follows: TGCGCCAGCAGCAGCGGACAGGGGGCGACGGATGAGCAGTTCTTC.

The J gene is TRBJ2-1, the V gene TRBV9; D remains ambiguous. Germline V gives CDR1 SGDLS, CDR2 YYNGEE. The V end lost 6 bases, the J end lost 9 bases, and 16 bases lay between the germline ends. The CDR3 totals 13 residues. In DNA form, the CDR3 reads TGTGCCAGCACCAACGCTAACTACGGTGAGCAGTTCTTC. Its translation: CASTNANYGEQFF.

This clonotype turned up a few times. The rearrangement uses TRBV7-3 and TRBJ2-5; D might be TRBD2 (6 bases). Germline values: CDR1 SGHTA, CDR2 FQGTGA. The V end lost 6 bases, the J end lost 5 bases, and 19 bases lay between the germline ends. The CDR3 sequence is 15 residues long. This CDR3 is CASRSTGVGGETQYF. DNA of the CDR3: TGTGCCAGCAGATCAACAGGCGTTGGGGGGGAGACCCAGTACTTC.

This clonotype came up a few times. The rearrangement joins TRBV18 to TRBJ2-5; D is unresolved. CDR1 and CDR2 (germline): KGHSH, LQKENI. CDR3 length: 13 amino acids. V was pared by 2 bases and J by 1 base, with 5 bases between. CDR3 in DNA: TGTGCCAGCTCACCAAACTTCCAAGAGACCCAGTACTTC. Its translation: CASSPNFQETQYF.

This sequence joins TRBV29-1 and TRBJ2-1; 10 bases are a match to TRBD2. Losses at the gene ends were 8 bases for V and 0 bases for J; bases not matched to a gene: 7. This CDR3 contains 15 residues. The V gene's germline CDR1 is SQVTM and CDR2 ANQGSEA. CDR3 DNA sequence: TGCAGCCCAACGGAGCGGGAGGGCTCCTACAATGAGCAGTTCTTC. Translated: CSPTEREGSYNEQFF.

This clonotype was counted a few times. This chain connects TRBV28 to TRBJ1-5, with D maybe TRBD1 (6 bases). Germline lookup yields CDR1 MDHEN and CDR2 SYDVKM. Trimming left V 5 bases short and J 2 bases short, with 13 bases between. The CDR3 spans 15 residues. CDR3 loop: CASSATPGGNQPQHF. The CDR3 DNA follows: TGTGCCAGCAGTGCCACCCCAGGGGGCAATCAGCCCCAGCATTTT.

This clonotype was detected a few times. This rearrangement joins TRBV11-3 to TRBJ2-1; D is perhaps TRBD1 (6 bases). The V end lost 5 bases, the J end lost 16 bases, and 21 bases lay between the germline ends. This CDR3 is built from 13 residues. Germline-derived CDR1 and CDR2 are SGHNT and YENEEA. The CDR3 spells CASSKGVAPEPFF. As DNA, the CDR3 is TGTGCCAGCAGCAAGGGGGTAGCCCCTGAGCCCTTCTTC. Full variable domain (outside the CDR3, taken from reference TRBV11-3 and TRBJ2-1): EAGVVQSPRYKIIEKKQPVAFWCNPISGHNTLYWYLQNLGQGPELLIRYENEEAVDDSQLPKDRFSAERLKGVDSTLKIQPAELGDSAVYLCASSKGVAPEPFFGPGTRLTVL.

This clonotype was seen only a few times. The chain employs TRBV20-1 and TRBJ2-3, with TRBD2 identical over 13 bases. CDR1 and CDR2 (germline): DFQATT, SNEGSKA (reference sequence). CDR3 length: 18 residues. With 0 bases clipped from V and 5 bases from J, the junction kept 11 bases outside the gene matches. The CDR3 reads CSARDTSGRAGRRDTQYF. The CDR3 DNA is TGCAGTGCTAGAGATACTAGCGGGAGGGCCGGGAGGAGAGATACGCAGTATTTT.

The chain uses TRBV2 and TRBJ1-2; D unclear. Germline V gene lookup returns CDR1 SNHLY and CDR2 FYNNEI. Trimming took off 7 bases at V and 3 bases at J, with 15 bases between the two ends. The CDR3 is 14 residues long. CDR3 protein: CASKVTEIDYGYTF. DNA for the CDR3: TGTGCCAGCAAGGTAACAGAAATTGACTATGGCTACACCTTC. Based on the CDR3 plus reference TRBV2 and TRBJ1-2, the full variable domain is EPEVTQTPSHQVTQMGQEVILRCVPISNHLYFYWYRQILGQKVEFLVSFYNNEISEKSEIFDDQFSVERPDGSNFTLKIRSTKLEDSAMYFCASKVTEIDYGYTFGSGTRLTVV.

This clonotype has more than one count but fewer than ten. The rearrangement links TRBV29-1 to TRBJ2-1; D might be TRBD1 (5 bases). Trimming cost V 7 bases and J 9 bases, with 19 bases left between them. This CDR3 spans 13 amino acids. Germline CDR1 reads SQVTM; CDR2 reads ANQGSEA. CDR3 residues: CSAGPFGNGEQFF. The CDR3 DNA sequence: TGCAGCGCAGGGCCCTTCGGAAATGGTGAGCAGTTCTTC.

CDR3 region: CASSFWPLMNTEAFF. The DNA of the CDR3 is TGTGCCAGCAGCTTTTGGCCCCTCATGAACACTGAAGCTTTCTTT. This chain joins TRBV7-9 and TRBJ1-1; D remains ambiguous. V was pared by 3 bases and J by 0 bases, with 11 bases between. The CDR3 has 15 amino acids. CDR1 SEHNR and CDR2 FQNEAQ come from the germline V gene (reference sequence).

This clonotype was counted ten times or more. The chain couples TRBV12-3 or TRBV12-4 to TRBJ2-3, with 7 bases fitting TRBD2. CDR3 length equals 16 residues. Trimming removed 6 bases from V and 4 bases from J; junction bases left unmatched: 13. CDR3 in amino acids: CASSRKGGLAADTQYF. CDR3 nucleotide sequence: TGTGCCAGCAGCCGTAAAGGCGGGCTAGCGGCAGATACGCAGTATTTT.